These T cell receptor beta chains were read from a single sample in a study of OX40 agonist ivuxolimab in advanced cancers. Only in-frame clones appear in the TCRdb table, and some are missing; sequencing was by immunoSEQ multiplex PCR. The data contain 65,000 or so clones, approximately 80% of them seen just once; the ten biggest clones take up 3.7%. The source material was CD4+ or CD8+ T cells sorted from blood, sampled in a trial of the OX40 agonist ivuxolimab. The receptors were sampled from an adult with an advanced solid tumor such as melanoma, head and neck, liver or kidney cancer. Both conserved end residues are part of each CDR3. A D gene is named only where the DNA matches it firmly. Only some rows state a clone size, as once, few, many or a class for expanded clones.

D	J	size	V	DNA	CDR3
TRBD2	TRBJ2-1	.	TRBV7-9	TGTGCCAGCAGCTCGTTCGGGAGGAAGAAGAGGGGCAATGAGCAGTTCTTC	CASSSFGRKKRGNEQFF
.	TRBJ2-3	.	TRBV5-1	TGCGCCAGCAGGCTGGGCCTCGGCGAAGATACGCAGTATTTT	CASRLGLGEDTQYF
.	TRBJ2-7	.	TRBV15	TGTGCCACCAGCAGAAGCACTAGTCTCGAGCAGTACTTC	CATSRSTSLEQYF
TRBD2	TRBJ2-1	.	TRBV7-8	TGTGCCAGCAGCTTTGATACTAGCGGGAGGGCTAGAGGGGGGTTCTTC	CASSFDTSGRARGGFF
.	TRBJ2-1	once	TRBV4-1	TGCGCCAGCAGCCACTCAGGGGGTAGCGGGATAGGCAACAATGAGCAGTTCTTC	CASSHSGGSGIGNNEQFF
TRBD2	TRBJ2-1	.	TRBV6-5	TGTGCCAGCAGTTACGGGGGGGGTACCTACAATGAGCAGTTCTTC	CASSYGGGTYNEQFF
TRBD2	TRBJ2-5	few	TRBV4-1	TGCGCCAGCAGCCAAGCCTCTAGCGGGAGGCGGTATGAGACCCAGTACTTC	CASSQASSGRRYETQYF
.	TRBJ2-7	once	TRBV28	TGTGCCAGCAGTTTATTGGGTGGTCAGATTAACGAGCAGTACTTC	CASSLLGGQINEQYF
.	TRBJ2-7	.	TRBV4-3	TGCGCCAGCAGCCAAGATAGGGCAGTAAGCTCCTACGAGCAGTACTTC	CASSQDRAVSSYEQYF
.	TRBJ2-5	.	TRBV11-3	TGTGCCAGCAGCTTAATTGGAGGGTACGAGACCCAGTACTTC	CASSLIGGYETQYF
.	TRBJ1-6	.	TRBV9	TGTGCCAGCAGCGTAGGAGGGGCACAGGGATATTCACCCCTCCACTTT	CASSVGGAQGYSPLHF
.	TRBJ2-1	.	TRBV7-2	TGTGCCAGCAGCCGCCAGGGATATGAGCAGTTCTTC	CASSRQGYEQFF
.	TRBJ2-1	.	TRBV4-2	TGTGCCAGCAGCCAAATAGGATCCGTTGAGCAGTTCTTC	CASSQIGSVEQFF
.	TRBJ1-2	.	TRBV5-1	TGCGCCAGCAGCTGGGATCCGGGCCCGGGGATAATTGACTATGGCTACACCTTC	CASSWDPGPGIIDYGYTF
TRBD1	TRBJ2-3	.	TRBV11-3	TGTGCCAGCAGCGACAGGGTCCAGGGCACAGATACGCAGTATTTT	CASSDRVQGTDTQYF
TRBD1	TRBJ2-5	.	TRBV6-6	TGTGCCAGCAGCGCAACAGGGGTCCAAGAGACCCAGTACTTC	CASSATGVQETQYF
.	TRBJ2-5	.	TRBV5-6	TGTGCCAGCAGCTACCCGGGGGTTGGGTACCAAGAGACCCAGTACTTC	CASSYPGVGYQETQYF
.	TRBJ2-2	.	TRBV5-1	TGCGCCAGCAGCCCGGGCCCCCGGGCCGGGGAGCTGTTTTTT	CASSPGPRAGELFF
.	TRBJ2-1	.	TRBV9	TGTGCCAGCAGCATAAACAATGAGCAGTTCTTC	CASSINNEQFF
TRBD2	TRBJ2-7	.	TRBV6-5	TGTGCCAGCAGTTACGGATTCGGGGGGGTTCGCGAGCAGTACTTC	CASSYGFGGVREQYF
.	TRBJ2-5	.	TRBV28	TGTGCCAGCAGGGAGGACCGAGACGGGAGAGAAGAGACCCAGTACTTC	CASREDRDGREETQYF
.	TRBJ1-5	once	TRBV25-1	TGTGCCAGCAGTGCCAGTTATAGCAATCAGCCCCAGCATTTT	CASSASYSNQPQHF
.	TRBJ1-1	.	TRBV15	TGTGCCACCAGCAACACACAGAACACTGAAGCTTTCTTT	CATSNTQNTEAFF
.	TRBJ2-5	.	TRBV11-3	TGTGCCAGCAGCTTTGGGGCCCAAGAGACCCAGTACTTC	CASSFGAQETQYF
TRBD1	TRBJ1-1	few	TRBV5-4	TGTGCCAGCAGCTTGGGACAGGGAGGCACTGAAGCTTTCTTT	CASSLGQGGTEAFF
.	TRBJ2-7	.	TRBV15	TGTGCCACCAGCAGAGGTCCGACAGGCCACCTCTACGAGCAGTACTTC	CATSRGPTGHLYEQYF
.	TRBJ2-1	.	TRBV7-6	TGTGCCAGCAGCTTAGCAGACTCCGCTCCCGAGCAGTTCTTC	CASSLADSAPEQFF